The rows below give T cell receptor beta chains drawn from one sample of a study of blood T cell repertoires in COVID-19. Assay used: immunoSEQ multiplex PCR; TCRdb lists only in-frame clones, some missing. This table holds more than 150,000 clones, roughly nine tenths found once. Input material: peripheral blood. The receptor source for this set is a woman between 40 and 55 years old with acute or convalescent COVID-19. CDR3s include the opening cysteine and the closing phenylalanine or tryptophan. A D gene is named only where the DNA matches it firmly. Clone size appears in some rows only: once, few, many, or a class for an expanded clone.

d_gene | abundance | j_gene | v_gene | CDR3aa | CDR3nt
TRBD1 | NA | TRBJ1-2 | TRBV27 | CASSFQGANGYTF | TGTGCCAGCAGTTTTCAGGGGGCGAATGGCTACACCTTC
TRBD1 | few | TRBJ2-7 | TRBV3-1/TRBV3-2 | CASSATGVEQYF | TGTGCCAGCAGCGCTACAGGGGTCGAGCAGTACTTC
NA | NA | TRBJ1-2 | TRBV19 | CASSGAPRNYGYTF | TGTGCCAGTAGTGGAGCACCGAGAAACTATGGCTACACCTTC
NA | once | TRBJ1-1 | TRBV18 | CASSPTADTEAFF | TGTGCCAGCTCACCAACAGCGGACACTGAAGCTTTCTTT
TRBD2 | once | TRBJ2-3 | TRBV2 | CASRGQVQQREGADTQYF | TGTGCCAGCAGAGGACAGGTGCAGCAGCGGGAGGGCGCAGATACGCAGTATTTT
NA | NA | TRBJ1-2 | TRBV7-2 | CASSTWATQGYGYTF | TGTGCCAGCAGCACTTGGGCCACCCAGGGGTATGGCTACACCTTC
TRBD2 | NA | TRBJ2-3 | TRBV30 | CAWSVPAGGGTQYF | TGTGCCTGGAGTGTACCAGCGGGAGGAGGGACGCAGTATTTT
TRBD2 | NA | TRBJ2-7 | TRBV13 | CASSPGTSGGSSYEQYF | TGTGCCAGCAGCCCTGGGACTAGCGGGGGAAGCTCCTACGAGCAGTACTTC
NA | NA | TRBJ2-6 | TRBV7-3 | CASSSQGYGANVLTF | TGTGCCAGCAGCTCCCAGGGGTACGGGGCCAACGTCCTGACTTTC
NA | NA | TRBJ1-5 | TRBV5-6 | CASATGQNQPQHF | TGTGCCAGCGCTACAGGGCAGAATCAGCCCCAGCATTTT
NA | NA | TRBJ2-3 | TRBV9 | CASSSYRDSHVYF | TGTGCCAGCAGCTCTTACCGGGACTCTCATGTGTATTTT
NA | NA | TRBJ2-7 | TRBV5-1 | CASAEGAALEQYF | TGCGCCAGCGCTGAAGGGGCGGCTCTCGAGCAGTACTTC
NA | NA | TRBJ2-7 | TRBV19 | CASSIGQSNEQYF | TGTGCCAGTAGTATTGGACAGAGCAACGAGCAGTACTTC
NA | NA | TRBJ2-1 | TRBV5-1 | CASGEYWGNEQFF | TGCGCCAGCGGGGAGTATTGGGGCAATGAGCAGTTCTTC
NA | NA | TRBJ1-4 | TRBV20-1 | CSASFGSLRGEKLFF | TGCAGTGCTAGTTTTGGGTCATTAAGGGGGGAAAAACTGTTTTTT
TRBD1 | NA | TRBJ1-3 | TRBV2 | CASSERGTGSPLWGNTIYF | TGTGCCAGCAGTGAAAGAGGGACAGGGTCCCCTCTTTGGGGAAACACCATATATTTT
TRBD2 | NA | TRBJ2-7 | TRBV7-8 | CASRYSGSSAYEQYF | TGTGCCAGCAGATATAGCGGGAGTTCAGCCTACGAGCAGTACTTC